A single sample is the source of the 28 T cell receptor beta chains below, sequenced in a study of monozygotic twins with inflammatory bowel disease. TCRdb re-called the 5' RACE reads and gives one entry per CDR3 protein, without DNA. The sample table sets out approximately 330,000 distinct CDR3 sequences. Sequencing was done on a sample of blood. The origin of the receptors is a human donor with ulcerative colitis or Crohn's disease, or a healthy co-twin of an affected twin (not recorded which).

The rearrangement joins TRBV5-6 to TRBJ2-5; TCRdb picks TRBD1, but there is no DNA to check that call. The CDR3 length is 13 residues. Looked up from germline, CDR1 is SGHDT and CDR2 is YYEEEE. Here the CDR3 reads CASSPTGIETQYF.

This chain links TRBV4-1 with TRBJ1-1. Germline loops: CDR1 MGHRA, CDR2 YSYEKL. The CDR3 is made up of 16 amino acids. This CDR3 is CASSRGAERVNTEAFF.

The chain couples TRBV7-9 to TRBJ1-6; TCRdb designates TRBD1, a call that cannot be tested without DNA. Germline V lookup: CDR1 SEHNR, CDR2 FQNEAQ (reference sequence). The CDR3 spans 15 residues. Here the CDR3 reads CASSFRETGQSPLHF. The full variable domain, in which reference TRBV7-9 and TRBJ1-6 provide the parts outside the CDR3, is DTGVSQNPRHKITKRGQNVTFRCDPISEHNRLYWYRQTLGQGPEFLTYFQNEAQLEKSRLLSDRFSAERPKGSFSTLEIQRTEQGDSAMYLCASSFRETGQSPLHFGNGTRLTVT.

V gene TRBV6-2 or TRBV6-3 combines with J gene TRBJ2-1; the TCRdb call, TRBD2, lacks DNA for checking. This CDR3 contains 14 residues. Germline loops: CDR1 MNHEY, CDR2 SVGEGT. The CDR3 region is CASTLSGGGNEQFF.

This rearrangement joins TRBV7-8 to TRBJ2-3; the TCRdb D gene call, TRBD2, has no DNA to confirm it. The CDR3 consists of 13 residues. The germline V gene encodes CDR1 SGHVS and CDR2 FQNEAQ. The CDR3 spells CATLAGGPDTQYF.

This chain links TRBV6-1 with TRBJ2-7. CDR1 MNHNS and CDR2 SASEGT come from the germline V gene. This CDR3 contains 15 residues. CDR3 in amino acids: CASSETDSNFYEQYF.

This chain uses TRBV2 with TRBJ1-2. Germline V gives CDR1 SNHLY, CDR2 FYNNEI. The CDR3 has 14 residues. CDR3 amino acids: CASRLRILNYGYTF.

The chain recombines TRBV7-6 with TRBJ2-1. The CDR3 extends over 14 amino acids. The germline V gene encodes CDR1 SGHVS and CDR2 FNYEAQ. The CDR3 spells CASSSYGRTNEQFF. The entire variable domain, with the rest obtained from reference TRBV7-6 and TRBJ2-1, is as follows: GAGVSQSPRYKVTKRGQDVALRCDPISGHVSLYWYRQALGQGPEFLTYFNYEAQQDKSGLPNDRFSAERPEGSISTLTIQRTEQRDSAMYRCASSSYGRTNEQFFGPGTRLTVL.

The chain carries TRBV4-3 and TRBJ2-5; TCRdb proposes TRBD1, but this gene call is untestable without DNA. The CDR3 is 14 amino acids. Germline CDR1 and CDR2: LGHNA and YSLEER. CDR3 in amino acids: CASSQEGGAKTQYF.

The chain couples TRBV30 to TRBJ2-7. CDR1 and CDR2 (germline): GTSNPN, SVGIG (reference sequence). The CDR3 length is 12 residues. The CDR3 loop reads CAWSVISGEQYF.

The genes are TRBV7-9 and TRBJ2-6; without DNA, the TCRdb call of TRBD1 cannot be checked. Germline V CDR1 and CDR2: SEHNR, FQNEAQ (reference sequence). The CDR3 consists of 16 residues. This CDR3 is CASSQFGGTGANVLTF. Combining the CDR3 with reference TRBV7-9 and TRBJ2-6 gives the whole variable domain DTGVSQNPRHKITKRGQNVTFRCDPISEHNRLYWYRQTLGQGPEFLTYFQNEAQLEKSRLLSDRFSAERPKGSFSTLEIQRTEQGDSAMYLCASSQFGGTGANVLTFGAGSRLTVL.

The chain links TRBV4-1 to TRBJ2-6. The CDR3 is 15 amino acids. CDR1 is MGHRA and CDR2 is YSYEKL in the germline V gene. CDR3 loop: CASSHSRAGANVLTF.

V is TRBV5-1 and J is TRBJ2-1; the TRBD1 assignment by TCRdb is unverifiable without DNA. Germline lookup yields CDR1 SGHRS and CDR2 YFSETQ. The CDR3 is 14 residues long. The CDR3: CASSLSSDRAEQFF.

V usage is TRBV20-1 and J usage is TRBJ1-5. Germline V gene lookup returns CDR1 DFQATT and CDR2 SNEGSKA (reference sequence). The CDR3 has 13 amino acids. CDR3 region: CSARYSLGQPQHF.

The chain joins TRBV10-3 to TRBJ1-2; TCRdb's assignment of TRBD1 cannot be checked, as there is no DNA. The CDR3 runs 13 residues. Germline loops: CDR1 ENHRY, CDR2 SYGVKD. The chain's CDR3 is CASGQALNYGYTF.

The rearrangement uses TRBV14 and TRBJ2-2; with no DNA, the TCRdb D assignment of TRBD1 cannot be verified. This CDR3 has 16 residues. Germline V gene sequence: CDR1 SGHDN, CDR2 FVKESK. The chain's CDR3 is CASRRTGRGGTGELFF.

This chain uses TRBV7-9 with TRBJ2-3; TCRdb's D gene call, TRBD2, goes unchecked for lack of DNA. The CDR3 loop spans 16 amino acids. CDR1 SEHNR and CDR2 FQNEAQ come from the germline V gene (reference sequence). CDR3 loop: CASSLAGTSGTDTQYF.

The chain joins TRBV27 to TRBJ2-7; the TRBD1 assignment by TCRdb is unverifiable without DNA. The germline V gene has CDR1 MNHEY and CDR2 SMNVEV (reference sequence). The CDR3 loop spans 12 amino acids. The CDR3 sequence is CASRSGVYEQYF.

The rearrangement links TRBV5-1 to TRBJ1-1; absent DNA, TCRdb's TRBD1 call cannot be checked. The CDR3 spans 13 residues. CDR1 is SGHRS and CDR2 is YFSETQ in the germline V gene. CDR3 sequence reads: CASSHNQGAEAFF.

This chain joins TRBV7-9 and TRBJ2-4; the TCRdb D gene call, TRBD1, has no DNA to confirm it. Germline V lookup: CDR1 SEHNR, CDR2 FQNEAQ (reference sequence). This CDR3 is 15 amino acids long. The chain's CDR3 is CASSLGQMEGDIQYF.

This CDR3 reads CASSLVPRPETQYF. The rearrangement joins TRBV7-9 to TRBJ2-5. The CDR3 contains 14 residues. Per germline, CDR1 SEHNR and CDR2 FQNEAQ (reference sequence).

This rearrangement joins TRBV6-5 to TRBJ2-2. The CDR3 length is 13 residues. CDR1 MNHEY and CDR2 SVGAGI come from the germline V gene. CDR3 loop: CASSYSRGGELFF.

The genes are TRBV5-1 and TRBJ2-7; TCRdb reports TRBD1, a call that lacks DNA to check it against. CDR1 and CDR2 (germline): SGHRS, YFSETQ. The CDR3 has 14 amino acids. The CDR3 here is CASSLDVGVYEQYF.

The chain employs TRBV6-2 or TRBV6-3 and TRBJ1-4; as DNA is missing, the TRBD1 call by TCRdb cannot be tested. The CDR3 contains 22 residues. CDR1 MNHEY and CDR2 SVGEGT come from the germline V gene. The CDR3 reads CASSYTTGGSTASNGSNEKLFF.

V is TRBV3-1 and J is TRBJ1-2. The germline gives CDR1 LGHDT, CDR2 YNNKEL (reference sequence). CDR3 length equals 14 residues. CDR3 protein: CASSGDSEGYGYTF.

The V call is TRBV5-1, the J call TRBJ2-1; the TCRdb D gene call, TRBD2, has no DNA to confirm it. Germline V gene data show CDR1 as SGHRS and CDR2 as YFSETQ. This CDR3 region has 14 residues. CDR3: CASSLGPTDDEQFF.

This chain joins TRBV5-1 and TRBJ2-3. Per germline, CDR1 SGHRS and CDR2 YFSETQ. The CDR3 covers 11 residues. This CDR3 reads CASTHEATQYF.

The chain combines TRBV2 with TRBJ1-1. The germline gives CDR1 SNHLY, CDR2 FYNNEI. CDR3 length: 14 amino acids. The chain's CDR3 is CASRTRPMNTEAFF.